The 5 T cell receptor beta chains in this list originate from one sample, sequenced in a study of regulatory and conventional T cells in RAG deficiency. Regulatory T cells were sorted from blood as CD4+ CD25-high CD127-low cells. Repertoires were generated with immunoSEQ multiplex PCR, while TCRdb's copy carries only in-frame clones and drops some. The sample holds tens of thousands of clones, 90% to 95% seen once. These data were likewise used in another study, on regulatory T cells. Per that paper: The PCR used 52 TRBV and 13 TRBJ primers.

The sample consisted of Tregs sorted from blood. These receptors originate from a human donor in good health.

The chain has TRBV9 and TRBJ2-5; TRBD2 matches 9 bases. Germline V gives CDR1 SGDLS, CDR2 YYNGEE. V shed 4 bases, J shed 2 bases, and the junction held 9 bases outside the gene matches. The CDR3 spans 16 residues. CDR3 amino acids: CASSSGISGGQETQYF. The CDR3 nucleotides are TGTGCCAGCAGCAGCGGGATCAGCGGGGGGCAAGAGACCCAGTACTTC.

The chain carries TRBV15 and TRBJ1-3; no definite D call. The V end was cut by 1 base, the J end by 0 bases, with 13 bases between. The CDR3 totals 17 residues. In germline, CDR1 is LNHNV, CDR2 YYDKDF (reference sequence). CDR3 sequence: CATSRGLAANSGNTIYF. In DNA form, the CDR3 reads TGTGCCACCAGCAGAGGATTAGCGGCAAACTCTGGAAACACCATATATTTT.

The chain uses TRBV9 and TRBJ1-1; D unclear. The CDR3 spans 15 residues. The V gene's germline CDR1 is SGDLS and CDR2 YYNGEE. V lost 3 bases, J lost 0 bases, and 12 bases lay in between. The CDR3 nucleotides read TGTGCCAGCAGCGCATTCGCTAATCTGAACACTGAAGCTTTCTTT. Its translation is CASSAFANLNTEAFF.

The chain employs TRBV6-1 and TRBJ1-1; D gene unclear. Germline V gene sequence: CDR1 MNHNS, CDR2 SASEGT. V was clipped by 2 bases and J by 6 bases, with 10 bases between them. The CDR3 runs 13 residues. The DNA of the CDR3 is TGTGCCAGCAGTGAACCCGGGGTGCCTGAAGCTTTCTTT. Translated: CASSEPGVPEAFF.

This rearrangement joins TRBV7-8 to TRBJ2-2; D is possibly TRBD1 or TRBD2 (5 bases each). The CDR3 is 17 amino acids. V was pared by 0 bases and J by 2 bases, with 13 bases between. The germline gives CDR1 SGHVS, CDR2 FQNEAQ. CDR3 amino acids: CASSLARQRGNTGELFF. The CDR3 DNA is TGTGCCAGCAGCTTAGCGCGGCAACGGGGCAACACCGGGGAGCTGTTTTTT.